The clone carrying this T cell receptor beta chain was observed a handful of times. The data derive from a study of T-cell memory formation after mild COVID-19. Overall study context: TCR clusters were mostly confined to one donor each.

Each CDR3 protein is one row after TCRdb ran MiXCR on the 5' RACE reads. The data show about 110,000 distinct CDR3 sequences, with approximately 13% seen just once and around 25% held by the top ten. The V end lost 2 bases, the J end lost 7 bases, and 12 bases lay between the germline ends. Germline CDR1 ENHRY, CDR2 SYGVKD. This CDR3 contains 14 residues. The J gene is TRBJ2-1, the V gene TRBV10-3; D possibly corresponds to TRBD2 (5 bases). This receptor was identified in an adult woman who had mild COVID-19 (a few samples of this study predate the infection). Cell type and time point are not known. Sequencing used PBMCs or a T cell subset sorted from them (not recorded which). The CDR3 protein is CAISERESGNEQFF. The DNA of the CDR3 is TGTGCCATCAGTGAGAGGGAGTCGGGGAATGAGCAGTTCTTC.